This TCR beta chain is from a study of shared clonotypes between healthy human individuals. Whole-study results and caveats: The naive CD4 repertoires of several donors were compared, and around 4.7% of clonotypes were shared. Naive subsets, compared against memory subsets, generally had larger estimated richness values.

All donors were Caucasian adults living in Nashville, Tennessee. The CD8 memory fraction combined CD45RO+ cells with TemRA cells (CCR7-negative CD45RA+). Profiling relied on immunoSEQ multiplex PCR, and the TCRdb table lists in-frame clones only, not all of them. This sample has about 100,000 clones, with about 71% found just once. Only one count was recorded for this clone. Its antigen is undetermined. Germline V gives CDR1 SGHTA, CDR2 FQGNSA. CDR3 length: 14 amino acids. J lost 9 bases, V lost 7 bases, and 10 bases had no gene match. The sample consisted of memory CD8+ T cells sorted from blood. Subset reported: CD45RO+ cells pooled with CCR7-negative TemRA cells. This chain joins TRBV7-2 and TRBJ1-4, with TRBD1 matching 8 bases. This sequence was found in a woman in her 30s in good health. CDR3: CASKIRDRSKKLFF. The CDR3, as DNA: TGTGCCAGCAAAATCCGGGACAGGTCTAAAAAACTGTTTTTT.